The rows below give T cell receptor beta chains drawn from one sample of a study of shared clonotypes between healthy human individuals. Produced via immunoSEQ multiplex PCR; TCRdb's table is partial and in-frame only. The sample consists of roughly 530,000 clones, almost 97% of them appearing once. Sequenced input: naive CD4+ T cells sorted from blood. These receptor sequences come from a woman in her 30s in good health. The CDR3 runs from the conserved cysteine through the conserved F or W. Fields, in order: CDR3 DNA, CDR3 protein, J gene, D gene, CDR3 length, clone size, V gene. The D gene is left open where the match is weak. The size field is filled for only some rows; it gives once, few, many or a size class.

DNA: TGTGCCAGCAGCGCCGGGACAGGGGGGACCGGGGAGCTGTTTTTT
CDR3: CASSAGTGGTGELFF
J: TRBJ2-2
D: TRBD1
length: 15
size: NA
V: TRBV11-1

DNA: TGTGCCAGCAGCATACGAGGGCTAGCGGTCTACGAGCAGTACTTC
CDR3: CASSIRGLAVYEQYF
J: TRBJ2-7
D: TRBD2
length: 15
size: once
V: TRBV7-8

DNA: TGTGCCAGCAGCGGTTGGACTAGCGGGAGGAATGAGCAGTTCTTC
CDR3: CASSGWTSGRNEQFF
J: TRBJ2-1
D: TRBD2
length: 15
size: NA
V: TRBV7-2

DNA: TGTGCCAGCAGACTCAAGGGACAGGGGGCCTACGAGCAGTACTTC
CDR3: CASRLKGQGAYEQYF
J: TRBJ2-7
D: TRBD1
length: 15
size: once
V: TRBV6-5

DNA: TGTGCCAGCAGCTTGGGGGGCGTCGCTGAAGCTTTCTTT
CDR3: CASSLGGVAEAFF
J: TRBJ1-1
D: NA
length: 13
size: NA
V: TRBV11-2

DNA: TGTGCCAGCAGCCCTCCGGGGGCCTCCTACGAGCAGTACTTC
CDR3: CASSPPGASYEQYF
J: TRBJ2-7
D: NA
length: 14
size: NA
V: TRBV28

DNA: TGTGCCAGCAGTGACTATGGCGGGGAGCTGTTTTTT
CDR3: CASSDYGGELFF
J: TRBJ2-2
D: NA
length: 12
size: NA
V: TRBV6-4

DNA: TGTGCCAGCAGCCTGGGGACAGGGGAATACAATGAGCAGTTCTTC
CDR3: CASSLGTGEYNEQFF
J: TRBJ2-1
D: TRBD1
length: 15
size: once
V: TRBV7-3

DNA: TGTGCCAGCAGTTTAGCGGGTAAGAGCCACGAGCAGTACTTC
CDR3: CASSLAGKSHEQYF
J: TRBJ2-7
D: NA
length: 14
size: NA
V: TRBV28

DNA: TGTGCCAGCAGCTTATTTGGTGGGGTATTCACTGAAGCTTTCTTT
CDR3: CASSLFGGVFTEAFF
J: TRBJ1-1
D: NA
length: 15
size: NA
V: TRBV7-2

DNA: TGTGCCAGCAGTTTGGGGGCAGATAGACTACGGAAGCAGTACTTC
CDR3: CASSLGADRLRKQYF
J: TRBJ2-7
D: NA
length: 15
size: NA
V: TRBV28

DNA: TGTGCCAGCAGTGGGAGTAGCAATCAGCCCCAGCATTTT
CDR3: CASSGSSNQPQHF
J: TRBJ1-5
D: NA
length: 13
size: once
V: TRBV2

DNA: TGTGCCAGCAGCTTGGATACGGCTAGCCAAGAGACCCAGTACTTC
CDR3: CASSLDTASQETQYF
J: TRBJ2-5
D: NA
length: 15
size: NA
V: TRBV5-4

DNA: TGTGCCAGCAGTGGACAGGGGGCAGGACAAGAGACCCAGTACTTC
CDR3: CASSGQGAGQETQYF
J: TRBJ2-5
D: TRBD1
length: 15
size: NA
V: TRBV28

DNA: TGTGCCAGCAGCCGGGGCTCGTTTGGAAACACCATATATTTT
CDR3: CASSRGSFGNTIYF
J: TRBJ1-3
D: NA
length: 14
size: NA
V: TRBV7-9

DNA: TGTGCCAGCAGCTTACGATCATTTGGGTTAGGCCCTCAAGAGACCCAGTACTTC
CDR3: CASSLRSFGLGPQETQYF
J: TRBJ2-5
D: NA
length: 18
size: NA
V: TRBV7-8

DNA: TGTGCCAGCAGTTACCCCAGTGGAGACAGGGGCTACGAGCAGTACTTC
CDR3: CASSYPSGDRGYEQYF
J: TRBJ2-7
D: TRBD1
length: 16
size: NA
V: TRBV6-5

DNA: TGTGCCAGCAGCTCAGGGATGGGAGAGCAGTACTTC
CDR3: CASSSGMGEQYF
J: TRBJ2-7
D: NA
length: 12
size: NA
V: TRBV5-4

DNA: TGCGCCAGCAGCTTGGGAGGGGGCGAAGAAAAACTGTTTTTT
CDR3: CASSLGGGEEKLFF
J: TRBJ1-4
D: TRBD1
length: 14
size: NA
V: TRBV5-1

DNA: TGTGCCAGCCGTAGAATGGCTAGCGGGATGAGCTCCTACGAGCAGTACTTC
CDR3: CASRRMASGMSSYEQYF
J: TRBJ2-7
D: TRBD2
length: 17
size: NA
V: TRBV27